The sequence of this T cell receptor beta chain was determined in a study of cytomegalovirus exposure and HLA in healthy donors. Study-level results: Among CMV-associated TCR beta chains, most appeared HLA-restricted in a later analysis.

The CDR3 has 18 residues. The germline V gene encodes CDR1 LNHNV and CDR2 YYDKDF (reference sequence). Points on this clone: Its antigen is still unknown. The junction and the germline gene differ at one end; a read error may be behind it.

Researchers ran the PCR with 60 Vbeta and 13 Jbeta primers. Libraries were prepared by immunoSEQ multiplex PCR; TCRdb keeps only in-frame clonotypes and omits some of them. This table has about 160,000 clones, roughly 85% appearing once. Sequenced sample: PBMCs. This receptor was taken from a male donor in good health and CMV-seropositive. The rearrangement links TRBV15 to TRBJ2-6; TRBD1 matches 8 bases. CDR3 bases: TGTGCCACCAGCAGTTCGGGACAGGTGCCCTCTGGGGCCAACGGCCTGACTTTC. Its protein product is CATSSSGQVPSGANGLTF.